The clone carrying this TCR beta chain has at least ten counts. Its antigen is as yet unknown. The sample comes from a study of shared clonotypes between healthy human individuals. From germline, CDR1 is MNHNS and CDR2 SASEGT. There are 13 residues in the CDR3. V was cut by 8 bases and J by 2 bases, with 11 bases left in between. Clones were sequenced by immunoSEQ multiplex PCR, and TCRdb holds only the in-frame ones, with some missing. In the table there are a few hundred thousand clones, more than 75% of which are singletons. Whole-study findings and limits: When naive CD4 clonotypes were compared across a few donors, around 5% were shared.

Sample: memory CD8+ T cells sorted from blood. Indicated subset: CD45RO+ cells pooled with CCR7-negative TemRA cells. The source of this sequence is a man aged 18 to 35 in good health. V usage is TRBV6-1 and J usage is TRBJ2-3; D uncertain. The CDR3 sequence is CASGQIHTDTQYF. The CDR3 DNA is TGTGCCAGCGGGCAGATTCACACAGATACGCAGTATTTT.